This record looks at one T cell receptor (beta chain) sequence and its context. Its antigen is unidentified. Researchers amplified the TCR beta CDR3 regions from RNA transcripts. Researchers ran a first-round RT-PCR on the TCR CDR3 using the HTBI primer set. TCRdb fed the multiplex PCR reads into MiXCR, producing one record per CDR3 protein. The sample consists of roughly 380,000 distinct CDR3 sequences, approximately 13% of them appearing once. Diagnosis of hyperthyroidism was new in patients aged 18 to 65, and its duration was under 2 months. Uncontrolled infections, other autoimmune diseases, pregnancy or lactation led to exclusion of patients. V was clipped by 0 bases and J by 3 bases, with 11 bases between them. CDR1 and CDR2 from the germline V gene are SGHNT and YENEEA. The CDR3 totals 15 residues. These data belong to a study of T cells in Graves' hyperthyroidism and ophthalmopathy. General study points: Ophthalmopathy was told apart from stable hyperthyroidism by a 13 V-J model. Most clonotypes expanded in thyroid above 0.001 were likewise present in blood.

The sequence was collected from a man aged 30 to 39 with Graves' hyperthyroidism that later progressed to Graves' ophthalmopathy. The gene calls are TRBV11-3 and TRBJ2-5; a weak D match, TRBD1 (7 bases). The sequenced sample was blood. CDR3 sequence reads: CASSLDGRGEETQYF. The CDR3, as DNA: TGTGCCAGCAGCTTAGATGGCAGGGGGGAAGAGACCCAGTACTTC.